This T cell receptor (beta chain) was sequenced in a study of Ad26.COV2.S vaccination and SARS-CoV-2 variants. In the study overall: Ad26.COV2.S, an intramuscular injection, was given once or twice 56 days apart. General study findings and limits: Responses of spike-specific T cells (both CD8+ and CD4+) reportedly showed substantial breadth after vaccination.

Treatment specified: roughly 18 received Ad26.COV2.S at low or high dose, single or two shots; several received placebo; per-sample allocation not given. Sampling was performed 63 days after the first vaccine or placebo injection. This table comes from immunoSEQ multiplex PCR, and its TCRdb copy is limited to in-frame clones, with some not included. The sample yields about 430,000 clones, 90% seen once. As regards this clone: Its antigen is undetermined.

The material was peripheral blood, obtained in a trial of Ad26.COV2.S vaccine versus placebo. The TCR comes from a person between 18 and 59 years old who received the Ad26.COV2.S COVID-19 vaccine or a placebo.

DNA of the CDR3: TGTGCCAGCAGCTTATTAGATGGATCACCCCTCCACTTT. Translated, it gives CASSLLDGSPLHF. The gene calls are TRBV11-2 and TRBJ1-6, with D unclear. CDR1 and CDR2 from the germline V gene are SGHAT and FQNNGV. There are 13 residues in the CDR3. Trimming took off 2 bases at V and 10 bases at J, with 9 bases between the two ends.